This entry lists 32 T cell receptor beta chains sequenced from one sample in a study of blood T cell repertoires in COVID-19. Profiling relied on immunoSEQ multiplex PCR, and the TCRdb table lists in-frame clones only, not all of them. The sample lists under 300,000 clones, roughly 80% seen once, with less than 3.5% in the top ten. The specimen sequenced was peripheral blood. The receptors derive from a woman under 30 with acute or convalescent COVID-19.

In this sample, this clone turned up a few times. The rearrangement links TRBV4-3 to TRBJ2-1; D may be TRBD2 (6 bases). CDR1 is LGHNA, CDR2 YSLEER, per germline. This CDR3 has 14 residues. Trimming removed 4 bases from V and 12 bases from J, with 19 bases in between. This chain's CDR3 is CASSLGTQLTAQFF. CDR3 DNA: TGCGCCAGCAGCCTCGGGACTCAACTAACGGCGCAGTTCTTC.

This chain joins TRBV30 and TRBJ1-6; D is ambiguous. Between the trimmed V and J ends, which lost 1 base and 8 bases, there was a span of 15 bases. This CDR3 comprises 15 residues. Per the germline V gene, CDR1 is GTSNPN and CDR2 is SVGIG (reference sequence). CDR3 loop: CAWSEAGAGYSPLHF. The DNA of the CDR3 is TGTGCCTGGAGTGAAGCAGGAGCGGGTTATTCACCCCTCCACTTT. The full variable domain, rest sourced from reference TRBV30 and TRBJ1-6, is SQTIHQWPATLVQPVGSPLSLECTVEGTSNPNLYWYRQAAGRGLQLLFYSVGIGQISSEVPQNLSASRPQDRQFILSSKKLLLSDSGFYLCAWSEAGAGYSPLHFGNGTRLTVT.

This clone was seen only once. The chain is built from TRBV6-5 and TRBJ2-7, with 7 bases aligning to TRBD2. J was trimmed by 4 bases and V by 7 bases; bases with no gene match: 10. The CDR3 sequence is 14 residues long. Germline V gene lookup returns CDR1 MNHEY and CDR2 SVGAGI. The CDR3 DNA follows: TGTGCCAGCACTGGGGGGGGAAGCGATTACGAGCAGTACTTC. Translation gives CASTGGGSDYEQYF.

This clone appeared many times. The chain joins TRBV19 to TRBJ2-7, with TRBD1 identical over 9 bases. This CDR3 is 14 amino acids long. Germline V gene sequence: CDR1 LNHDA, CDR2 SQIVND (reference sequence). V was pared by 6 bases and J by 4 bases, with 7 bases of the junction left unmatched. The CDR3 bases are TGTGCCAGTAGAAAAACACAGGGGGCTTACGAGCAGTACTTC. Translating it yields CASRKTQGAYEQYF. The full variable domain, with the rest looked up from reference TRBV19 and TRBJ2-7, is DGGITQSPKYLFRKEGQNVTLSCEQNLNHDAMYWYRQDPGQGLRLIYYSQIVNDFQKGDIAEGYSVSREKKESFPLTVTSAQKNPTAFYLCASRKTQGAYEQYFGPGTRLTVT.

The V gene is TRBV15, the J gene TRBJ1-6; no definite D call. Looked up from germline, CDR1 is LNHNV and CDR2 is YYDKDF (reference sequence). Trimming stripped 1 base from V and 7 bases from J, with 14 bases between. The CDR3 has 16 residues. The CDR3 DNA reads TGTGCCACCAGCAGAGGTGGAGGGCAGTTCAATTCACCCCTCCACTTT. Protein product: CATSRGGGQFNSPLHF.

The chain has TRBV5-1 and TRBJ2-2; TRBD1 might be the D (6 bases). Germline CDR1 reads SGHRS; CDR2 reads YFSETQ. The CDR3 covers 16 residues. V lost 5 bases to trimming and J lost 5 bases, with 19 bases between them. For the CDR3, the DNA is TGCGCCAGCAGTGACCAACCCAGGGGAACAACCGGGGAGCTGTTTTTT. Amino acids: CASSDQPRGTTGELFF.

The V call is TRBV2, the J call TRBJ1-2; 9 bases map to TRBD1. CDR1 is SNHLY, CDR2 FYNNEI, per germline. V lost 1 base and J lost 2; bases outside the gene matches: 2. The CDR3 sequence is 15 residues long. The CDR3 is CASSEVDRGNYGYTF. In DNA form, the CDR3 reads TGTGCCAGCAGTGAAGTGGACAGGGGCAACTATGGCTACACCTTC. Together with reference TRBV2 and TRBJ1-2, the CDR3 gives the full variable domain: EPEVTQTPSHQVTQMGQEVILRCVPISNHLYFYWYRQILGQKVEFLVSFYNNEISEKSEIFDDQFSVERPDGSNFTLKIRSTKLEDSAMYFCASSEVDRGNYGYTFGSGTRLTVV.

The chain is built from TRBV5-4 and TRBJ1-2; D might be TRBD1 (5 bases). In germline, CDR1 is SGHNT, CDR2 YYREEE (reference sequence). V lost 2 bases and J lost 6, with 11 bases in between. The CDR3 length is 13 residues. The CDR3 nucleotides are TGTGCCAGCAGCTTTGACAGACGCCATGGCTACACCTTC. As protein: CASSFDRRHGYTF.

CDR3 in DNA: TGTGCCAGCACCAAACCTCAGGGGGCTTGGACTGAAGCTTTCTTT. Its translation: CASTKPQGAWTEAFF. The J gene is TRBJ1-1, the V gene TRBV28; TRBD1 agrees at 8 bases. The CDR3 has 15 residues. The V segment lost 7 bases and the J segment 5 bases; nucleotides outside the gene matches: 12. CDR1 and CDR2 from the germline V gene are MDHEN and SYDVKM.

The chain joins TRBV19 to TRBJ1-1, with TRBD1 matching 7 bases. The V gene's germline CDR1 is LNHDA and CDR2 SQIVND (reference sequence). Germline trimming cut 5 bases from V and 4 bases from J; bases unmatched to any gene: 7. The CDR3 length is 14 residues. The CDR3 sequence is CASSFSGGFTEAFF. The CDR3 DNA is TGTGCCAGTAGTTTCTCAGGGGGATTCACTGAAGCTTTCTTT. Full variable domain (rest looked up from reference TRBV19 and TRBJ1-1): DGGITQSPKYLFRKEGQNVTLSCEQNLNHDAMYWYRQDPGQGLRLIYYSQIVNDFQKGDIAEGYSVSREKKESFPLTVTSAQKNPTAFYLCASSFSGGFTEAFFGQGTRLTVV.

Of note for this clone: The sample contains more than one DNA sequence encoding this CDR3. The chain carries TRBV6-4 and TRBJ2-1; TRBD2 might be the D (6 bases). Trimming took 0 bases from V and 0 from J, leaving 6 bases between them. CDR1 and CDR2 from the germline V gene are MRHNA and SNTAGT. There are 15 residues in the CDR3. In nucleotides, the CDR3 is TGTGCCAGCAGTGACTCTAGCGGCTCCTACAATGAGCAGTTCTTC. Translating it yields CASSDSSGSYNEQFF.

This clone came up a few times. V is TRBV7-9 and J is TRBJ1-5, with D possibly being TRBD1 (5 bases). The CDR3 runs 17 residues. Germline CDR1 is SEHNR and CDR2 is FQNEAQ (reference sequence). Deletions cut 5 bases from V and 0 bases from J, with 17 bases between. This CDR3 reads CASSPRGGDYSNQPQHF. The DNA for the CDR3 is TGTGCCAGCAGCCCGCGGGGGGGGGATTATAGCAATCAGCCCCAGCATTTT.

The rearrangement links TRBV6-2 or TRBV6-3 to TRBJ2-7; D is perhaps TRBD2 (6 bases). The CDR3 covers 11 residues. Trimming left V 5 bases short and J 4 bases short, with 6 bases between. The V gene's germline CDR1 is MNHEY and CDR2 SVGEGT. CDR3 protein: CASSGGYEQYF. The CDR3 coding sequence is TGTGCCAGCAGTGGAGGGTACGAGCAGTACTTC.

Here the CDR3 reads CASSIAGITPGTQYF. CDR3 nucleotide sequence: TGTGCCAGTAGTATAGCGGGTATTACACCTGGTACGCAGTATTTT. V is TRBV19 and J is TRBJ2-3; the D is unclear. Germline CDR1 and CDR2: LNHDA and SQIVND (reference sequence). V dropped 1 base and J dropped 8 bases, with 16 bases sitting between them. CDR3 length: 15 residues.

The genes are TRBV9 and TRBJ2-7, with unresolved D. The V gene's germline CDR1 is SGDLS and CDR2 YYNGEE. The CDR3 extends over 14 amino acids. V lost 0 bases and J lost 0, with 7 bases in between. CDR3 protein: CASSVDSYSYEQYF. The CDR3 nucleotides read TGTGCCAGCAGCGTAGACTCATACTCCTACGAGCAGTACTTC.

The chain joins TRBV7-9 to TRBJ2-3; 9 positions agree with TRBD2. CDR1 and CDR2 from the germline V gene are SEHNR and FQNEAQ (reference sequence). This CDR3 spans 17 amino acids. V gave up 6 bases and J gave up 3 bases; unmatched junction bases: 13. Here the CDR3 reads CASRIRRAGGPTDTQYF. The CDR3 DNA reads TGTGCCAGCAGAATTAGGAGGGCGGGAGGGCCAACAGATACGCAGTATTTT.

The rearrangement links TRBV7-9 to TRBJ1-1; 7 bases match TRBD1. The CDR3 is 16 residues long. Germline V lookup: CDR1 SEHNR, CDR2 FQNEAQ (reference sequence). The V segment lost 6 bases and the J segment 2 bases; nucleotides outside the gene matches: 12. The CDR3 here is CASSPTATGINTEAFF. DNA for the CDR3: TGTGCCAGCAGTCCCACGGCGACAGGGATCAACACTGAAGCTTTCTTT. The full variable domain, its missing parts supplied by reference TRBV7-9 and TRBJ1-1, is DTGVSQNPRHKITKRGQNVTFRCDPISEHNRLYWYRQTLGQGPEFLTYFQNEAQLEKSRLLSDRFSAERPKGSFSTLEIQRTEQGDSAMYLCASSPTATGINTEAFFGQGTRLTVV.

J is TRBJ2-3 and V is TRBV24-1, with 9 positions matching TRBD2. Trimming removed 1 base from V and 6 bases from J; junction bases left unmatched: 7. Germline lookup yields CDR1 KGHDR and CDR2 SFDVKD. The CDR3 is 16 residues long. CDR3 loop: CATSDFSREGRDTQYF. Written as DNA, the CDR3 is TGTGCCACCAGTGATTTCTCGCGGGAGGGCCGCGATACGCAGTATTTT.

This rearrangement joins TRBV7-6 to TRBJ2-2, with TRBD2 identical over 12 bases. J gave up 6 bases and V 5 bases, and 10 bases lay outside the gene matches. The CDR3 covers 17 residues. Germline V gives CDR1 SGHVS, CDR2 FNYEAQ. Here the CDR3 DNA reads TGTGCCAGCAGCCCGGAACCGGGACTAGCGGGTCCCGGGGAGCTGTTTTTT. Translated: CASSPEPGLAGPGELFF.

The chain uses TRBV9 and TRBJ2-1; 11 nucleotides align to TRBD2. The CDR3 has 16 amino acids. The ends lost 4 bases at V and 10 bases at J; junction bases unmatched: 13. Germline V gene lookup returns CDR1 SGDLS and CDR2 YYNGEE. For the CDR3, the DNA is TGTGCCAGCAGCTTCCGGGGCACTAGCGGGAGCGACGAGCAGTTCTTC. Translated, it gives CASSFRGTSGSDEQFF.

This sequence joins TRBV5-1 and TRBJ2-1; tentative D call: TRBD2 (6 bases). V lost 1 base to trimming and J lost 0 bases, with 26 bases between them. Germline assignment: CDR1 SGHRS and CDR2 YFSETQ. This CDR3 region has 21 residues. The CDR3 is CASSLFTVSGWILSSYNEQFF. For the CDR3, the DNA is TGCGCCAGCAGCTTGTTTACGGTCAGCGGGTGGATACTGAGCTCCTACAATGAGCAGTTCTTC.

This clone has just a few counts. The chain employs TRBV27 and TRBJ1-1, with D perhaps matching TRBD1 (5 bases). The CDR3 length is 15 residues. V lost 1 base and J 1 base, leaving 10 bases between the germline ends. In germline, CDR1 is MNHEY, CDR2 SMNVEV (reference sequence). The CDR3 nucleotides are TGTGCCAGCAGTTTATTAGCAGGGTGGAACACTGAAGCTTTCTTT. This codes for CASSLLAGWNTEAFF.

CDR3 sequence: CATSEPDRGNTEAFF. The CDR3 region has the DNA TGTGCCACCAGTGAGCCGGACAGGGGGAACACTGAAGCTTTCTTT. This rearrangement joins TRBV24-1 to TRBJ1-1, with 9 nucleotides matching TRBD1. The CDR3 extends over 15 amino acids. After removal of 4 bases from V and 1 base from J, the junction contained 3 bases not matched to a gene. Germline V gene lookup returns CDR1 KGHDR and CDR2 SFDVKD.

This clone was observed a few times. The same CDR3 can be traced to other DNA sequences in this sample. The chain carries TRBV18 and TRBJ2-7; 10 bases map to TRBD1. V lost 5 bases to trimming and J lost 3 bases; unmatched junction nucleotides: 1. CDR1 is KGHSH, CDR2 LQKENI, per germline. This CDR3 has 13 residues. CDR3: CASSRTGGYEQYF. The CDR3 DNA is TGTGCCAGCTCAAGGACAGGGGGCTACGAGCAGTACTTC.

The gene calls are TRBV28 and TRBJ2-1; weak D call: TRBD1 (6 bases). V was pared by 5 bases and J by 9 bases, with 11 bases between. The V gene's germline CDR1 is MDHEN and CDR2 SYDVKM. There are 12 residues in the CDR3. The CDR3 DNA follows: TGTGCCAGCAGTCAACAGGGCGGTGAGCAGTTCTTC. Encoded protein: CASSQQGGEQFF.

J is TRBJ1-1 and V is TRBV18, with D unclear. V was cut by 0 bases and J by 8 bases, with 7 bases left in between. This CDR3 spans 12 amino acids. Germline values: CDR1 KGHSH, CDR2 LQKENI. This CDR3 reads CASSPPLREAFF. The CDR3 DNA sequence: TGTGCCAGCTCACCACCGTTGAGGGAAGCTTTCTTT.

CDR3 protein: CASSPPAGAKPETQYF. CDR3 coding DNA: TGTGCCAGCTCACCACCGGCAGGGGCCAAGCCAGAGACCCAGTACTTC. The gene calls are TRBV18 and TRBJ2-5, with D perhaps TRBD1 (6 bases). The CDR3 loop spans 16 amino acids. Germline values: CDR1 KGHSH, CDR2 LQKENI. Trimming pared 0 bases from V and 4 bases from J, leaving 15 bases between.

The CDR3 nucleotides are TGTGCCAGCAGCTCCGCGGACAGGGTAGGTCAGCCCCAGCATTTT. Its protein product is CASSSADRVGQPQHF. The chain recombines TRBV7-6 with TRBJ1-5, with 8 nucleotides matching TRBD1. Unmatched junction bases numbered 8, after V lost 4 bases and J lost 6 bases. This CDR3 region has 15 residues. Per germline, CDR1 SGHVS and CDR2 FNYEAQ. The full variable domain, completed using reference TRBV7-6 and TRBJ1-5, is GAGVSQSPRYKVTKRGQDVALRCDPISGHVSLYWYRQALGQGPEFLTYFNYEAQQDKSGLPNDRFSAERPEGSISTLTIQRTEQRDSAMYRCASSSADRVGQPQHFGDGTRLSIL.

The genes are TRBV9 and TRBJ1-1; 10 positions match TRBD1. Germline trimming cut 4 bases from V and 8 bases from J; bases unmatched to any gene: 2. Germline CDR1 is SGDLS and CDR2 is YYNGEE. The CDR3 contains 12 residues. This CDR3 reads CASSPGQGEAFF. The DNA for the CDR3 is TGTGCCAGCAGCCCGGGACAGGGGGAAGCTTTCTTT. Supplemented by reference TRBV9 and TRBJ1-1, the full variable domain reads DSGVTQTPKHLITATGQRVTLRCSPRSGDLSVYWYQQSLDQGLQFLIQYYNGEERAKGNILERFSAQQFPDLHSELNLSSLELGDSALYFCASSPGQGEAFFGQGTRLTVV.

V and J are TRBV5-6 and TRBJ1-1; 9 bases line up with TRBD1. With 8 bases clipped from V and 0 bases from J, the junction kept 8 bases outside the gene matches. The CDR3 consists of 15 residues. Per the germline V gene, CDR1 is SGHDT and CDR2 is YYEEEE. The CDR3 is CASKQGAGMNTEAFF. DNA of the CDR3: TGTGCCAGTAAACAGGGGGCAGGGATGAACACTGAAGCTTTCTTT.

The chain employs TRBV6-5 and TRBJ1-4; D is uncertain. Trimming stripped 6 bases from V and 8 bases from J, with 13 bases between. There are 13 residues in the CDR3. Per the germline V gene, CDR1 is MNHEY and CDR2 is SVGAGI. This CDR3 reads CASRAGEWEKLFF. CDR3 nucleotides: TGTGCCAGCAGGGCTGGAGAATGGGAAAAACTGTTTTTT.

The chain employs TRBV11-2 and TRBJ2-7; 10 positions match TRBD1. V shed 1 base and J 3 bases; nucleotides not matched to a gene: 6. The CDR3 is 16 amino acids. Germline V gene data show CDR1 as SGHAT and CDR2 as FQNNGV. The CDR3 spells CASSLGLGDRGYEQYF. CDR3 coding DNA: TGTGCCAGCAGCTTAGGTCTAGGGGACAGGGGCTACGAGCAGTACTTC.